This T cell receptor beta chain emerged from a study of CD8+CD57+ T cells in acquired aplastic anemia (dated by TCRdb to 2017 to 2018). A note on the overall study: A mean of approximately 3 ug of DNA, ranging from roughly 0.2 to 27.4 ug, was extracted from sorted CD4+ and CD8+ cells.

What the work shows at the level of the full study, not this receptor alone: Between patients and healthy controls, no significant difference in CD8+ Simpson's diversity was found (P=0.060). Although 25 to 30 CD8+ CDR3 sequences were shared by patients and controls, these sequences appeared highly expressed in patients and within the immunodominant clones of patients.

In the study, sorted CD4+ and CD8+ blood T cells from patients with severe aplastic anemia and from healthy subjects underwent deep sequencing of TCR repertoires. Ficoll-Paque density gradient centrifugation was used to isolate peripheral blood mononuclear cells. Before DNA was extracted, CD4+ and CD8+ T cells were sorted using either FACS or magnetic beads. Genomic DNA was used as template for profiling of TCR beta VDJ combinations and CDR3 sequences. TCR repertoire sequencing was run on an Illumina HiSeq 2000. Concerning the study's data processing: Repertoire assessment relied on Simpson's diversity index, CDR3 size and DJ length profiles, and TRBV/TRBJ rearrangement plots. The immunodominant clone was defined as the most abundant DNA sequence in deep sequencing data. CDR3 amino acid sequences were screened for sharing across subjects and were compared with published repertoires and the VDJdb database. TCRdb passed the public sequencing reads through fastp at Q25 and MiXCR, retaining productive beta sequences. For every CDR3 protein sequence, its rows merge into one entry that carries the most common genes and DNA. TCRdb's processing, not the authors' own work, is the source of the V and J calls. The sample records approximately 200,000 distinct CDR3 sequences, around 65% of which are singletons. The ten largest clonotypes hold roughly 46% of the sample.

Turning to this clonotype: There is no known antigen for this receptor. Base qualities are missing; no much larger clone stands one base away.

The CDR3 contains 15 residues, cysteine and phenylalanine counted. Only the CDR3 region is kept as DNA, spanning 45 bases read in frame from base 1. The germline V gene encodes CDR1 DFQATT and CDR2 SNEGSKA (reference sequence). V loses 3 bases at its end and J loses 0 bases; junction bases beyond the gene matches: 6. The chain was built from TRBV20-1 and TRBJ2-3; the junction holds 7 bases that match TRBD2. Sequencing was carried out using sorted CD4+, CD8+, or CD8+CD57+ T cells (not recorded which) from PBMCs. The sequence came from a human donor with severe aplastic anemia or a healthy control (not recorded which). The base sequence is TGCAGTGCTAGGGATCTAGCGGCTAGCACAGATACGCAGTATTTT. Its translation reads: CSARDLAASTDTQYF.